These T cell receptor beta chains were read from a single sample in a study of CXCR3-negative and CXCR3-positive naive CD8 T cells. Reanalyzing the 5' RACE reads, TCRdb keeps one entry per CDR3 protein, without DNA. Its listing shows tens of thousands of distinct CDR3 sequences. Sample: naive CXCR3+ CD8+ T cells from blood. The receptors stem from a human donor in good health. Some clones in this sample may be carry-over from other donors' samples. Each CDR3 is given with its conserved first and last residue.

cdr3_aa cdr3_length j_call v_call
CASSPGVRQPQHF 13 TRBJ1-5 TRBV7-9
CASSVGGTGLDEAFF 15 TRBJ1-1 TRBV9
CASSLVGLGANEQFF 15 TRBJ2-1 TRBV12-3/TRBV12-4
CASSQPGQGVHEQYF 15 TRBJ2-7 TRBV4-3
CASSQRTRHLRQETQYF 17 TRBJ2-5 TRBV23-1
CASSQQPLGPAEKLFF 16 TRBJ1-4 TRBV4-1
CASSPGLAGGSYNEQFF 17 TRBJ2-1 TRBV5-1
CASSIAGGSYNEQFF 15 TRBJ2-1 TRBV19
CRVVGLGLAEDEQYF 15 TRBJ2-7 TRBV29-1
CASSQGVGSYEQYF 14 TRBJ2-7 TRBV4-1